This TCR beta chain was obtained from a study of T cells in localized non-small cell lung cancer. As for this clone: Its antigen is unknown.

This table comes from immunoSEQ multiplex PCR, and its TCRdb copy is limited to in-frame clones, with some not included. This sample has about 34,000 clones; 88% occur once, and the top ten carry 3.5% to 5%. Whole-study results and caveats: Uninvolved nearby lung showed the greatest T cell clonality, exceeding that found in tumor. Appearance in adjacent lung was seen for a median approximately 60 of the top 100 tumor clones. Without multi-region sequencing, intratumor heterogeneity could not be excluded.

Unmatched junction bases numbered 0, after V lost 3 bases and J lost 1 base. CDR1 and CDR2 from the germline V gene are SNHLY and FYNNEI. This CDR3 contains 15 residues. Sequencing was performed on peripheral blood, taken before any cancer treatment. This chain links TRBV2 with TRBJ1-4, with 9 bases that match TRBD1. This sequence originates from a woman aged 40-75 years with stage I lung adenocarcinoma. CDR3: CASSEGQGTNEKLFF. CDR3 DNA: TGTGCCAGCAGTGAGGGACAGGGAACTAATGAAAAACTGTTTTTT. The whole variable domain, filled in from reference TRBV2 and TRBJ1-4, reads EPEVTQTPSHQVTQMGQEVILRCVPISNHLYFYWYRQILGQKVEFLVSFYNNEISEKSEIFDDQFSVERPDGSNFTLKIRSTKLEDSAMYFCASSEGQGTNEKLFFGSGTQLSVL.